Each of the 32 T cell receptor beta chains below was sequenced from the same sample in a study of post-analysis software for immune sequencing data. The study, taken as a whole, reports: In patients, TRBV5-6, TRBV5-1 and TRBV20-1 belonged to roughly five TRBV segments found more frequently than in controls.

The antigens these receptors bind are not known. The TCR beta cDNA libraries carried unique molecular identifiers. TCRdb analysed the PCR reads with MiXCR anew, one entry per CDR3 protein. The table has roughly 800,000 distinct CDR3 sequences, 53% seen once. Input material: blood. The origin of the receptors is a girl between 5 and 17 years old with multiple sclerosis.

This chain uses TRBV7-2 with TRBJ2-1, with D unresolved. Per germline, CDR1 SGHTA and CDR2 FQGNSA. Between the trimmed V and J ends, which lost 3 bases and 0 bases, there was a span of 6 bases. This CDR3 has 14 amino acids. The CDR3 loop reads CASSFRSSYNEQFF. The CDR3 region has the DNA TGTGCCAGCAGCTTTCGGAGCTCCTACAATGAGCAGTTCTTC.

This chain joins TRBV5-5 and TRBJ1-1; no clear D gene. CDR1 is SGHKS and CDR2 is YYEKEE in the germline V gene (reference sequence). This CDR3 comprises 14 residues. Trimming shortened V by 3 bases and J by 2 bases, and 11 bases separated the two germline ends. CDR3 DNA sequence: TGTGCCAGCAGCTCCCGGGCCTTTAACACTGAAGCTTTCTTT. This translates into CASSSRAFNTEAFF. Looking up the rest from reference TRBV5-5 and TRBJ1-1 gives the full variable domain: DAGVTQSPTHLIKTRGQQVTLRCSPISGHKSVSWYQQVLGQGPQFIFQYYEKEERGRGNFPDRFSARQFPNYSSELNVNALLLGDSALYLCASSSRAFNTEAFFGQGTRLTVV.

This clonotype was observed many times. The chain joins TRBV27 to TRBJ2-7; D is uncertain. Germline CDR1 is MNHEY and CDR2 is SMNVEV (reference sequence). Trimming stripped 4 bases from V and 9 bases from J, with 13 bases between. The CDR3 is 12 residues long. The CDR3 reads CASSSALRRQYF. CDR3 DNA: TGTGCCAGCAGTTCCGCTTTGCGGCGGCAGTACTTC.

This clonotype showed up just once. The chain carries TRBV5-5 and TRBJ1-5; 7 nucleotides match TRBD1. The V gene's germline CDR1 is SGHKS and CDR2 YYEKEE (reference sequence). The junction had 8 bases not matched to a gene; V was cut back by 2 bases and J by 0 bases. The CDR3 spans 17 residues. CDR3 loop: CASSLMGQQFSNQPQHF. As DNA, the CDR3 is TGTGCCAGCAGCTTAATGGGACAGCAATTTAGCAATCAGCCCCAGCATTTT.

This chain connects TRBV20-1 to TRBJ2-4; 7 bases line up with TRBD2. The CDR3 has 14 residues. CDR1 DFQATT and CDR2 SNEGSKA come from the germline V gene (reference sequence). J gave up 1 base and V 4 bases, and 4 bases lay outside the gene matches. CDR3 loop: CSATRTSAKNIQYF. The CDR3 bases are TGCAGTGCTACTCGGACTAGTGCCAAAAACATTCAGTACTTC.

This clonotype was found a few times. This chain uses TRBV3-1 with TRBJ2-5; no firm D call. The germline V gene has CDR1 LGHDT and CDR2 YNNKEL (reference sequence). CDR3 size: 15 residues. V was pared by 0 bases and J by 2 bases, with 10 bases between. CDR3 sequence (DNA): TGTGCCAGCAGCCAAGATCGACTGGAACAAGAGACCCAGTACTTC. It encodes CASSQDRLEQETQYF.

This clonotype was picked up a small number of times. The chain recombines TRBV4-1 with TRBJ2-7, with a tentative D call TRBD2 (5 bases). Germline loops: CDR1 MGHRA, CDR2 YSYEKL. This CDR3 is 14 amino acids long. V was pared by 1 base and J by 6 bases, with 13 bases between. CDR3 bases: TGCGCCAGCAGCCAAGTTGGGAGTTCAAGCGAGCAGTACTTC. Its translation: CASSQVGSSSEQYF.

The chain has TRBV20-1 and TRBJ2-7; TRBD2 matches 9 bases. The CDR3 spans 14 residues. The germline V gene has CDR1 DFQATT and CDR2 SNEGSKA (reference sequence). J lost 9 bases, V lost 2 bases, and 11 bases had no gene match. CDR3 nucleotides: TGCAGTGCTAGATTAGCGGGAGTCATAGGGTTGCAGTACTTC. This gives the protein CSARLAGVIGLQYF.

The chain links TRBV10-3 to TRBJ2-3, with D unresolved. CDR3 length equals 15 residues. Trimming shortened V by 3 bases and J by 4 bases, and 14 bases separated the two germline ends. Germline V gene data show CDR1 as ENHRY and CDR2 as SYGVKD. CDR3 loop: CAISEALRPADTQYF. The CDR3, as DNA: TGTGCCATCAGTGAAGCCCTTCGACCCGCAGATACGCAGTATTTT.

V and J are TRBV6-4 and TRBJ2-5; D is undetermined. The CDR3 length is 12 residues. V gave up 2 bases and J gave up 3 bases, with 4 bases separating them. The germline V gene has CDR1 MRHNA and CDR2 SNTAGT. This CDR3 is CASSDGEETQYF. The CDR3 bases are TGTGCCAGCAGTGACGGGGAAGAGACCCAGTACTTC.

This clonotype came up a few times. The rearrangement links TRBV7-6 to TRBJ2-7; no clear D gene. Germline-derived CDR1 and CDR2 are SGHVS and FNYEAQ. Trimming took 3 bases from V and 5 from J, leaving 8 bases between them. CDR3 length equals 12 residues. The CDR3: CASSFANDEQYF. The CDR3 coding sequence is TGTGCCAGCAGCTTTGCCAACGACGAGCAGTACTTC.

The chain carries TRBV15 and TRBJ2-3, with TRBD2 matching over 7 bases. Germline loops: CDR1 LNHNV, CDR2 YYDKDF (reference sequence). The CDR3 has 14 amino acids. The ends lost 4 bases at V and 3 bases at J; junction bases unmatched: 4. CDR3 DNA sequence: TGTGCCACCAGCACCCGGCGGGGGACAGATACGCAGTATTTT. It yields the protein CATSTRRGTDTQYF.

This clonotype was recorded a few times. The chain links TRBV6-5 to TRBJ2-1; 12 bases are a match to TRBD2. Trimming removed 6 bases from V and 7 bases from J; junction bases left unmatched: 10. The CDR3 has 16 amino acids. Germline V lookup: CDR1 MNHEY, CDR2 SVGAGI. The DNA of the CDR3 is TGTGCCAGCAGACGCCGACTAGCGGGAGACGGGAATGAGCAGTTCTTC. Translating it yields CASRRRLAGDGNEQFF.

This chain joins TRBV5-1 and TRBJ2-1, with 12 bases fitting TRBD2. With 5 bases clipped from V and 7 bases from J, the junction kept 10 bases outside the gene matches. This CDR3 is 16 amino acids long. The germline CDR1 and CDR2 sequences are SGHRS and YFSETQ. CDR3 protein: CASSSRLAGDPNEQFF. The CDR3 DNA follows: TGCGCCAGCAGTTCCCGACTAGCGGGAGATCCGAATGAGCAGTTCTTC.

CDR3 sequence: CASSPGIGAKGETQYF. In DNA form, the CDR3 reads TGTGCCAGCAGCCCCGGGATAGGGGCCAAGGGAGAGACCCAGTACTTC. V gene TRBV14 combines with J gene TRBJ2-5, with D perhaps assigned TRBD1 or TRBD2 (5 bases each). The CDR3 is 16 amino acids. The germline CDR1 and CDR2 sequences are SGHDN and FVKESK. V lost 4 bases to trimming and J lost 4 bases, with 19 bases between them.

This chain connects TRBV27 to TRBJ2-5, with D perhaps TRBD1 (5 bases). The CDR3 loop spans 13 amino acids. With 6 bases removed from V and 2 bases from J, the gap between germline ends came to 10 bases. Germline CDR1 reads MNHEY; CDR2 reads SMNVEV (reference sequence). The DNA of the CDR3 is TGTGCCAGCAGGGCAGGGCAGCAAGAGACCCAGTACTTC. Translating it yields CASRAGQQETQYF.

This clonotype was picked up a small number of times. The chain recombines TRBV28 with TRBJ2-7; 10 nucleotides agree with TRBD1. The CDR3 totals 16 residues. J was trimmed by 2 bases and V by 4 bases; bases with no gene match: 8. Germline V gives CDR1 MDHEN, CDR2 SYDVKM. CDR3 loop: CASSSPGQGRTYEQYF. The CDR3 DNA follows: TGTGCCAGCAGTTCGCCGGGACAGGGGAGGACCTACGAGCAGTACTTC.

This rearrangement joins TRBV2 to TRBJ2-3; D perhaps matches TRBD1 (6 bases). The germline CDR1 and CDR2 sequences are SNHLY and FYNNEI. With 8 bases removed from V and 4 bases from J, the gap between germline ends came to 16 bases. The CDR3 has 14 amino acids. The CDR3 DNA reads TGTGCCAGCGGGGGCGGTAGATACCCAGATACGCAGTATTTT. This gives the protein CASGGGRYPDTQYF. The variable domain in full, completed from reference TRBV2 and TRBJ2-3, reads EPEVTQTPSHQVTQMGQEVILRCVPISNHLYFYWYRQILGQKVEFLVSFYNNEISEKSEIFDDQFSVERPDGSNFTLKIRSTKLEDSAMYFCASGGGRYPDTQYFGPGTRLTVL.

V is TRBV7-9 and J is TRBJ1-5; 8 nucleotides align to TRBD1. CDR3 length: 16 amino acids. Trimming at V came to 1 base and at J to 1 base, leaving 3 bases not matched to a gene. From germline, CDR1 is SEHNR and CDR2 FQNEAQ (reference sequence). CDR3 DNA: TGTGCCAGCAGCTTAGGACAGGGGCTCAGCAATCAGCCCCAGCATTTT. This translates into CASSLGQGLSNQPQHF.

This clonotype has more than one count but fewer than ten. This chain links TRBV6-2 or TRBV6-3 with TRBJ2-6; D is unresolved. V dropped 4 bases and J dropped 2 bases, with 9 bases sitting between them. The CDR3 runs to 15 residues. The V gene's germline CDR1 is MNHEY and CDR2 SVGEGT. CDR3 bases: TGTGCCAGCAGTTCCTCATCGACTGGGGCCAACGTCCTGACTTTC. As protein: CASSSSSTGANVLTF.

This clonotype was detected a few times. This chain uses TRBV5-1 with TRBJ2-1; tentatively, D is TRBD2 (6 bases). Germline V gene lookup returns CDR1 SGHRS and CDR2 YFSETQ. V was pared by 0 bases and J by 0 bases, with 13 bases between. CDR3 length: 17 amino acids. CDR3 loop: CASSLAGGRSSYNEQFF. CDR3 coding DNA: TGCGCCAGCAGCTTGGCCGGGGGAAGGAGCTCCTACAATGAGCAGTTCTTC. Complete variable domain (other parts from reference TRBV5-1 and TRBJ2-1): KAGVTQTPRYLIKTRGQQVTLSCSPISGHRSVSWYQQTPGQGLQFLFEYFSETQRNKGNFPGRFSGRQFSNSRSEMNVSTLELGDSALYLCASSLAGGRSSYNEQFFGPGTRLTVL.

This sequence joins TRBV6-6 and TRBJ2-1; the D gene could be TRBD1 or TRBD2 (5 bases each). Germline V CDR1 and CDR2: MNHNY, SVGAGI (reference sequence). Trimming cost V 3 bases and J 2 bases, with 17 bases left between them. The CDR3 is made up of 17 amino acids. CDR3 DNA sequence: TGTGCCAGCAGTTATAGGGGAGTGGAGGTCCCCTACAATGAGCAGTTCTTC. This sequence encodes CASSYRGVEVPYNEQFF.

This clonotype was seen only a few times. The DNA of the CDR3 is TGTGCCAGCAGCGTAGGAACCGCGGTCTCCTACGAGCAGTACTTC. This encodes CASSVGTAVSYEQYF. The genes are TRBV9 and TRBJ2-7; no clear D gene. CDR3 size: 15 residues. Germline V CDR1 and CDR2: SGDLS, YYNGEE. The V and J ends lost 0 bases and 0 bases respectively, with 10 bases between them.

The rearrangement links TRBV4-2 to TRBJ2-3, with TRBD2 identical over 7 bases. V lost 7 bases and J lost 6; bases outside the gene matches: 13. The CDR3 is 15 residues long. The germline gives CDR1 LGHNA, CDR2 YNFKEQ. CDR3 region: CASTDGSGFSDTQYF. The CDR3 nucleotides read TGTGCCAGCACGGATGGTAGCGGGTTTTCGGATACGCAGTATTTT.

The rearrangement links TRBV20-1 to TRBJ2-7; TRBD1 might be the D (6 bases). V was clipped by 5 bases and J by 2 bases, with 10 bases between them. The CDR3 spans 12 residues. Germline lookup yields CDR1 DFQATT and CDR2 SNEGSKA (reference sequence). The DNA of the CDR3 is TGCAGTGCTCGGACAGCACCCTACGAGCAGTACTTC. It yields the protein CSARTAPYEQYF.

This chain uses TRBV5-1 with TRBJ2-5; 7 bases match TRBD1. V lost 3 bases, J lost 0 bases, and 5 bases stayed unmatched. The germline V gene has CDR1 SGHRS and CDR2 YFSETQ. This CDR3 is built from 15 residues. This CDR3 is CASSSWTGYQETQYF. Here the CDR3 DNA reads TGCGCCAGCAGCTCGTGGACAGGATACCAAGAGACCCAGTACTTC.

The rearrangement uses TRBV5-6 and TRBJ2-1; D gene ambiguous. Germline loops: CDR1 SGHDT, CDR2 YYEEEE. The ends were cut back, 0 bases at V and 5 bases at J, with 6 bases in the middle. This CDR3 has 13 amino acids. The CDR3 loop reads CASSLEPDNEQFF. The CDR3, as DNA: TGTGCCAGCAGCTTGGAACCAGACAATGAGCAGTTCTTC. Full variable domain (remainder filled in from reference TRBV5-6 and TRBJ2-1): DAGVTQSPTHLIKTRGQQVTLRCSPKSGHDTVSWYQQALGQGPQFIFQYYEEEERQRGNFPDRFSGHQFPNYSSELNVNALLLGDSALYLCASSLEPDNEQFFGPGTRLTVL.

CDR3 amino acids: CASSYGRSNEKLFF. The CDR3 DNA reads as TGTGCCAGCAGTTACGGCAGATCTAATGAAAAACTGTTTTTT. The V call is TRBV6-5, the J call TRBJ1-4; no firm D call. This CDR3 region has 14 residues. Germline-derived CDR1 and CDR2 are MNHEY and SVGAGI. Deletions cut 2 bases from V and 3 bases from J, with 7 bases between.

This chain uses TRBV6-6 with TRBJ2-1; D is ambiguous. The V gene's germline CDR1 is MNHNY and CDR2 SVGAGI (reference sequence). Trimming removed 5 bases at V and 0 bases at J, with 11 bases between. CDR3 size: 15 residues. The chain's CDR3 is CASSVHMSSYNEQFF. CDR3 sequence (DNA): TGTGCCAGCAGTGTTCATATGAGCTCCTACAATGAGCAGTTCTTC.

V usage is TRBV29-1 and J usage is TRBJ2-5, with D possibly TRBD1 on 5 matching bases. This CDR3 is 14 amino acids long. Germline-derived CDR1 and CDR2 are SQVTM and ANQGSEA. With 7 bases removed from V and 1 base from J, the gap between germline ends came to 16 bases. The CDR3 sequence is CSAQRGSSQETQYF. The CDR3 region has the DNA TGCAGCGCCCAAAGGGGAAGCTCCCAAGAGACCCAGTACTTC.

The rearrangement links TRBV27 to TRBJ2-1; a weak D match, TRBD2 (6 bases). CDR1 is MNHEY, CDR2 SMNVEV, per germline (reference sequence). The ends were cut back, 6 bases at V and 5 bases at J, with 17 bases in the middle. The CDR3 sequence is 15 residues long. The CDR3 nucleotides read TGTGCCAGCAGCCGCCTCGGGCGGGACGACAATGAGCAGTTCTTC. As protein: CASSRLGRDDNEQFF.

The chain couples TRBV10-3 to TRBJ1-2; a weak D match, TRBD1 (5 bases). Germline V gene lookup returns CDR1 ENHRY and CDR2 SYGVKD. Trimming took 5 bases from V and 5 from J, leaving 15 bases between them. This CDR3 has 14 amino acids. The CDR3 region is CAISNRTLKYGYTF. In nucleotides, the CDR3 is TGTGCCATCAGTAACAGGACGCTGAAATATGGCTACACCTTC.